These 5 T cell receptor beta chains were sequenced from one sample in a study of cytomegalovirus exposure and HLA in healthy donors. Primers for the PCR totalled 60 Vbeta and 13 Jbeta. Sequencing was performed with immunoSEQ multiplex PCR; in TCRdb, only in-frame clones are kept and a portion is missing. The sample contains approximately 220,000 clones, nearly 80% of which appear only once. The sequencing input was PBMCs. The receptors were sampled from a male donor in good health and CMV-seronegative.

V and J are TRBV7-8 and TRBJ2-1; a weak D match, TRBD1 (6 bases). The CDR3 sequence is 16 residues long. CDR1 is SGHVS, CDR2 FQNEAQ, per germline. Trimming removed 3 bases from V and 0 bases from J, with 12 bases in between. CDR3 DNA sequence: TGTGCCAGCAGCTTGGGGAACAGGGACTCCTACAATGAGCAGTTCTTC. Translating gives CASSLGNRDSYNEQFF. The full variable domain, its missing parts supplied by reference TRBV7-8 and TRBJ2-1, is GAGVSQSPRYKVAKRGQDVALRCDPISGHVSLFWYQQALGQGPEFLTYFQNEAQLDKSGLPSDRFFAERPEGSVSTLKIQRTQQEDSAVYLCASSLGNRDSYNEQFFGPGTRLTVL.

The chain carries TRBV25-1 and TRBJ1-2, with 8 positions matching TRBD1. From germline, CDR1 is MGHDK and CDR2 SYGVNS. The CDR3 is 15 amino acids. V dropped 1 base and J dropped 8; count of bases not matched to a gene: 9. DNA for the CDR3: TGTGCCAGCAGTGAATGGGCAGGGGGCGATCGGGGCTACACCTTC. Translating gives CASSEWAGGDRGYTF.

V usage is TRBV11-2 and J usage is TRBJ1-1; TRBD1 matches 8 bases. Looked up from germline, CDR1 is SGHAT and CDR2 is FQNNGV. CDR3 length: 12 residues. The V and J ends lost 3 bases and 7 bases, in that order; junction bases with no gene match: 1. The CDR3 DNA reads TGTGCCAGCAGCTTCGACAGGGGTGAAGCTTTCTTT. Translated: CASSFDRGEAFF.

The V gene is TRBV5-6, the J gene TRBJ1-1; TRBD1 matches at 9 bases. J was trimmed by 3 bases and V by 6 bases; bases with no gene match: 6. Germline V lookup: CDR1 SGHDT, CDR2 YYEEEE. This CDR3 contains 14 residues. The CDR3 here is CASITGGRDTEAFF. As DNA, the CDR3 is TGTGCCAGCATCACAGGGGGCCGGGACACTGAAGCTTTCTTT.

As for this clone: At one boundary the junction diverges from the germline segment, which might be a read error. This chain links TRBV7-9 with TRBJ1-5; D is unresolved. There are 12 residues in the CDR3. Germline-derived CDR1 and CDR2 are SEHNR and FQNEAQ (reference sequence). CDR3 DNA: TGTTCCAGCAGCTGGCGGAATCAGCCCCAGCATTTT. The encoded protein is CSSSWRNQPQHF. The whole variable domain, remainder taken from reference TRBV7-9 and TRBJ1-5, is DTGVSQNPRHKITKRGQNVTFRCDPISEHNRLYWYRQTLGQGPEFLTYFQNEAQLEKSRLLSDRFSAERPKGSFSTLEIQRTEQGDSAMYLCSSSWRNQPQHFGDGTRLSIL.